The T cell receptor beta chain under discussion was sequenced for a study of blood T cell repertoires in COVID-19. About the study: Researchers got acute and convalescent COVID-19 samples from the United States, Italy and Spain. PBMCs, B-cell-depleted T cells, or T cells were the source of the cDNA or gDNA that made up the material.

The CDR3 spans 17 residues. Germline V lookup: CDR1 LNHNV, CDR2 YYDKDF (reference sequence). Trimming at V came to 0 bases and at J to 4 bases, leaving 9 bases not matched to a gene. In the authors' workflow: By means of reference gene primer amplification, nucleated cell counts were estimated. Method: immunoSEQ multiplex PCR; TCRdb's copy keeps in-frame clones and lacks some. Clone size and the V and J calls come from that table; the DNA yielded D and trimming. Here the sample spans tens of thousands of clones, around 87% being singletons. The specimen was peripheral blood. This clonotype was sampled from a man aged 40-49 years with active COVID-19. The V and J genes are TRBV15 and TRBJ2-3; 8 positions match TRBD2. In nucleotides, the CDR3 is TGTGCCACCAGCAGAGATCGGCGGGAGGTCCTGGCAGATACGCAGTATTTT. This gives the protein CATSRDRREVLADTQYF.